A selection of T cell receptor beta chains follows, all from one sample in a study of blood T cell repertoires in COVID-19. The protocol was immunoSEQ multiplex PCR, while the TCRdb copy is restricted to in-frame clones and leaves out a portion. The table has a few hundred thousand clones, 65% to 85% seen once. The sample was peripheral blood. These receptors were obtained from a woman between 40 and 50 years old who had recovered from COVID-19. CDR3s include the opening cysteine and the closing phenylalanine or tryptophan. D genes are given only for firm matches. Part of the rows lack a size; the others show once, few, many or a class for expanded clones.

d_gene	abundance	j_gene	v_gene	CDR3aa	CDR3nt
.	.	TRBJ1-5	TRBV5-1	CASSGEGHQPQHF	TGCGCCAGCAGCGGGGAGGGACATCAGCCCCAGCATTTT
TRBD1	.	TRBJ2-5	TRBV7-9	CASSRPRDREYQETQYF	TGTGCCAGCAGCCGTCCCCGGGACAGGGAGTACCAAGAGACCCAGTACTTC
TRBD1	few	TRBJ1-5	TRBV6-1	CASSELPGTGYILRNQPQHF	TGTGCCAGCAGTGAACTTCCCGGGACAGGGTACATTCTGAGGAATCAGCCCCAGCATTTT
.	once	TRBJ1-1	TRBV18	CASSGTHGGNTEAFF	TGTGCCAGCTCAGGGACTCACGGGGGAAACACTGAAGCTTTCTTT
.	.	TRBJ1-2	TRBV6-5	CASSYLTTDNYGYTF	TGTGCCAGCAGCTACCTAACGACAGACAACTATGGCTACACCTTC
TRBD1	.	TRBJ1-2	TRBV2	CASSRQGPYGYTF	TGTGCCAGCAGCCGACAGGGTCCCTATGGCTACACCTTC
TRBD1	.	TRBJ1-5	TRBV19	CASSIGQGAAGPQHF	TGTGCCAGTAGTATTGGACAGGGGGCCGCAGGGCCCCAGCATTTT
TRBD1	.	TRBJ1-5	TRBV28	CASSPGQGFQPQHF	TGTGCCAGCAGTCCGGGACAGGGGTTTCAGCCCCAGCATTTT
.	.	TRBJ1-6	TRBV6-5	CASSSLQGGNSPLHF	TGTGCCAGCAGTTCCCTACAGGGTGGGAATTCACCCCTCCACTTT
.	.	TRBJ2-3	TRBV14	CASSQGRGKQYF	TGTGCCAGCAGCCAAGGGAGGGGAAAGCAGTATTTT
TRBD2	.	TRBJ2-3	TRBV28	CASSIAGGATDTQYF	TGTGCCAGCTCTATAGCGGGGGGGGCCACAGATACGCAGTATTTT
TRBD1	.	TRBJ1-2	TRBV7-8	CASSPLPRGRLNYGYTF	TGTGCCAGCAGCCCTTTGCCCAGGGGGAGACTAAACTATGGCTACACCTTC
.	.	TRBJ1-1	TRBV4-2	CASSQEVQGRTEAFF	TGTGCCAGCAGCCAAGAGGTTCAGGGCAGGACTGAAGCTTTCTTT
TRBD2	.	TRBJ2-2	TRBV7-2	CASSLSSGGPTGELFF	TGTGCCAGCAGCTTATCCAGCGGGGGCCCTACCGGGGAGCTGTTTTTT
TRBD1	.	TRBJ1-6	TRBV7-9	CASSTAGQGNSPLHF	TGTGCCAGCAGCACGGCCGGACAGGGAAATTCACCCCTCCACTTT